The following is a T cell receptor beta chain sequence with its context. The sample comes from a study of tumor-infiltrating lymphocytes in primary liver carcinoma. Unsorted bulk tissue of roughly 18-31 mg yielded co-extracted RNA and DNA. Researchers generated TCR beta cDNA from approximately 450 ng of total RNA, relying on a constant-region primer. Libraries covering TCR beta were generated through three nested multiplex PCR rounds (using a slightly modified ARM-PCR). In the first two PCR rounds, TRBV1-TRBV30 forward primers were paired with a C-beta reverse primer, and each round lasted roughly 10 cycles. MiXCR, applied by TCRdb to the multiplex PCR reads, yields one record per CDR3 protein. The profile shows about 60,000 distinct CDR3 sequences, roughly two thirds of them singletons. There are 15 residues in the CDR3. With 11 bases clipped from V and 7 bases from J, the junction kept 16 bases outside the gene matches. CDR1 and CDR2 from the germline V gene are LGHNA and YNFKEQ.

The origin of this receptor is a man aged 40-50 years with primary liver carcinoma and hepatitis B virus infection. The chain joins TRBV4-2 to TRBJ2-2; 7 bases fit TRBD2. Sequenced sample: liver tumor tissue from sampling region 4. The sample's subset: tumor region T4, right-lateral pole. Here the CDR3 reads CAGKGTNGTIGELFF. The CDR3 nucleotides are TGTGCCGGTAAAGGGACTAATGGGACCATCGGGGAGCTGTTTTTT.